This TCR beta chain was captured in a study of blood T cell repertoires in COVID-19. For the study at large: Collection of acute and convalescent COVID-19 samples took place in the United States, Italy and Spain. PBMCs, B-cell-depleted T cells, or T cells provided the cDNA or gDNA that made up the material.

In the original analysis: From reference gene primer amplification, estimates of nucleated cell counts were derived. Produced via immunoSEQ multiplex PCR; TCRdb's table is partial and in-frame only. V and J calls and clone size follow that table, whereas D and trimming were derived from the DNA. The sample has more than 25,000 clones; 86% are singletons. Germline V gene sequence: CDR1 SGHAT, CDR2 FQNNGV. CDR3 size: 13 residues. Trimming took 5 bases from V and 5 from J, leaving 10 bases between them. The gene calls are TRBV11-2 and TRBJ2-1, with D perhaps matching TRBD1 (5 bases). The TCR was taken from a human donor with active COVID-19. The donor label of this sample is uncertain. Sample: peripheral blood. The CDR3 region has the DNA TGTGCCAGCAGCCCTGGACAAAACAATGAGCAGTTCTTC. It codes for CASSPGQNNEQFF.